Here is one T cell receptor beta chain with its context. What antigen it recognizes has not been identified. Base qualities were left out, and no much larger clone turns up one base away. The data stem from a study of T cell responses to AZD1222 COVID-19 vaccine (dated by TCRdb to the early 2020s). Turning to the overall study: AZD1222 recipients with second doses at about 4 weeks or about 12 weeks were pooled, because spike-specific TCR depth and breadth did not differ between schedules. TCR sequencing was performed for over 230 trial participants, of whom about 200 were given two doses of AZD1222 and around 25 were given two doses of MenACWY control vaccine. Trial participants were enrolled into age subgroups of 18-55, 56-69 and 70-plus years, which contained 148, 28 and 57 TCR-sequenced participants, respectively. Study-wide conclusions, independent of this receptor: After two AZD1222 doses, both the breadth and the depth of spike-specific TCRs were significantly higher than at day 0 and than in MenACWY recipients. Participants were mostly white British, with more females than males. The authors suggested clonal diversity may have been underestimated. Reportedly, almost half of the unique spike-specific TCRs recognized epitopes lying outside the regions that are mutated in the B.1.351 and B.1.1.7 variants. The 56-69-year group was small, and its depth increase did not reach significance, likely because of low power. No day 14 peak-response samples were available, so repertoires were characterized only after the peak T cell response. The vaccine-associated CD4 TCRs covered the entire spike protein, and the dominant responses fell in regions 160-218 and 743-854. Only five to seven AZD1222 recipients were SARS-CoV-2 seropositive at baseline, limiting conclusions about previously exposed vaccinees.

The CDR3 regions of human TCRbeta chains were analyzed by immunosequencing. The authors processed their data as follows. Repertoire TCRs were matched against a reference library of SARS-CoV-2-specific TCRs generated with the MIRA antigen-specificity platform. Breadth was defined as the fraction of unique TCRs that were SARS-CoV-2-associated. Depth was defined as the fraction of total T cells that were SARS-CoV-2-associated. Using the MIRA data, every spike-specific TCR was mapped to the spike region that the TCR reacted to and assigned to either a CD4 or a CD8 class. Log10-transformed breadth and depth values were compared by one-way ANOVA with Sidak's multiple comparisons tests. Not all clones reach the TCRdb copy of this immuneACCESS table, which keeps in-frame sequences only. Checked studies attribute under half of the gap to unresolved V genes and leave the rest unexplained. That table supplies the V and J calls and clone size; D and trimming were determined from the DNA. This sample has some 100,000 clones in its table, and just under 90% of those were observed once. Of the sample, 3% to 3.5% is held by the ten largest clones.

The label giving this sample's time point can be read as: baseline before first vaccination. Samples from vaccinated people were obtained from the UK trials COV001 and COV002, which included a single-blind randomized controlled phase 2/3 trial of AZD1222 (ChAdOx1 nCoV-19) in healthy adults. For TCRbeta chain sequencing, PBMC samples were collected from trial participants at day 0 and at day 28 after the second dose. The clonotype was recovered from an adult in good health. This specimen was peripheral blood, taken on day 0 of AZD1222 vaccination.

The DNA sequence is given as TGTGCCAGCAGCCTGACAGCTGAAGCTTTCTTT. Its coded protein is CASSLTAEAFF. Recombination joined TRBV7-8 with TRBJ1-1, and TRBD1 may be the D gene, going by 5 matching bases. Relative to germline, V is 5 bases shorter and J is 6 bases shorter, with 7 bases between their ends. The CDR3 has 11 amino acids, counting the end cysteine and phenylalanine. CDR3 DNA is the only sequence kept; it has 33 bases, read in frame from the first base. CDR1 and CDR2 (SGHVS, FQNEAQ) derive from the germline V gene. The full variable domain, completed from the reference TRBV7-8 and TRBJ1-1 proteins outside the CDR3, reads GAGVSQSPRYKVAKRGQDVALRCDPISGHVSLFWYQQALGQGPEFLTYFQNEAQLDKSGLPSDRFFAERPEGSVSTLKIQRTQQEDSAVYLCASSLTAEAFFGQGTRLTVV.